The sequence of this T cell receptor (beta chain) was determined in a study of cytotoxic CD8 clonotypes in ibrutinib-treated CLL. CDR1 is MNHNY and CDR2 is SVGAGI in the germline V gene (reference sequence). The CDR3 contains 14 residues. The V and J ends lost 8 bases and 8 bases, in that order; junction bases with no gene match: 12. The table came from immunoSEQ multiplex PCR; TCRdb's copy has only in-frame clones and leaves some out. The table shows about 130,000 clones, with 79% occurring only once. The V and J genes are TRBV6-6 and TRBJ2-1; 7 bases match TRBD1. This receptor was identified in a human donor with chronic lymphocytic leukemia. Sequencing was performed on PBMCs, taken after 12 months of ibrutinib treatment. The CDR3 here is CASALSNRGYEQFF. The CDR3, as DNA: TGTGCCAGCGCCCTTTCAAACAGGGGATATGAGCAGTTCTTC.